This TCR beta chain came from a study of long-term antiretroviral therapy in people with HIV. A word on this clone: Its target is not known.

immunoSEQ v3.0 was run at survey level. Target depth was roughly 35,000-50,000 T-cell genomes per sample. The repertoire was sequenced with immunoSEQ multiplex PCR; TCRdb's copy has only in-frame clones and lacks some. The repertoire holds 35,000 to 45,000 clones, about four fifths seen once, with 13% in the top ten. The study's findings and limits: Controls showed broader CDR3 length ranges than did the HIV repertoires.

CDR3 length: 16 amino acids. The germline V and J ends were trimmed by 0 bases and 0 bases, with 9 bases remaining between them. Looked up from germline, CDR1 is MNHEY and CDR2 is SVGAGI. This receptor was obtained from a man between 18 and 29 years old with HIV. The rearrangement uses TRBV6-5 and TRBJ2-1; no clear D. Sequenced here: unsorted PBMCs, sampled 0.3 years after starting antiretroviral therapy. This CDR3 reads CASSYSIRSSYNEQFF. DNA for the CDR3: TGTGCCAGCAGTTACTCGATAAGGAGCTCCTACAATGAGCAGTTCTTC.